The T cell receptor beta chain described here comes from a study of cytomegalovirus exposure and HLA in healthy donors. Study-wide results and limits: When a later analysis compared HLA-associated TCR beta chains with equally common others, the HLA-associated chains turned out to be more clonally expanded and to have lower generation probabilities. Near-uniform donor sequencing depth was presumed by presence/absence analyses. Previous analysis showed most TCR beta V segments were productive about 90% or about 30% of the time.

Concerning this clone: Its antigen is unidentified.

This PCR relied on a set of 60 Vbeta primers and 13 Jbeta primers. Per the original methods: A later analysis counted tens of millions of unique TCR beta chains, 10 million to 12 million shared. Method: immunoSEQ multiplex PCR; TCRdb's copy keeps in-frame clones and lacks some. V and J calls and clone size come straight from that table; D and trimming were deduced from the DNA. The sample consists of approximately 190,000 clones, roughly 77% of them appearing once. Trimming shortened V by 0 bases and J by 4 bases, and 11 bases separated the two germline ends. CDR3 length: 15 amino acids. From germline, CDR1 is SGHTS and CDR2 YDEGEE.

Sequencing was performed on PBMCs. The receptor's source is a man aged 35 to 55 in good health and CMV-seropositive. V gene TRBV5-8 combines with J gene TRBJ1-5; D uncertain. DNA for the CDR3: TGTGCCAGCAGCTTGGTTGGGCCCCCTAATCAGCCCCAGCATTTT. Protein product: CASSLVGPPNQPQHF.